These T cell receptor beta chains were read from a single sample in a study of blood T cell repertoires in COVID-19. The repertoire was sequenced with immunoSEQ multiplex PCR; TCRdb's copy has only in-frame clones and lacks some. The data show 80,000 to 95,000 clones, with 81% seen just once and around 5.2% held by the top ten. The sequenced sample consisted of peripheral blood. Receptors were obtained from an elderly man with COVID-19, enrolled during active disease. Each CDR3 is given with its conserved first and last residue. Each record gives: V gene, J gene, CDR3 protein.

TRBV6-5,TRBJ2-7,CASSYISGQGYEQYF
TRBV28,TRBJ1-5,CASSSPRGEASNQPQHF
TRBV3-1/TRBV3-2,TRBJ2-2,CASSLLGGTGELFF
TRBV5-6,TRBJ1-1,CASSKQTEAFF
TRBV7-8,TRBJ1-1,CASLTGVNTEAFF
TRBV7-8,TRBJ2-5,CASSPSPQETQYF
TRBV19,TRBJ2-7,CASSGAYEQYF
TRBV19,TRBJ2-7,CASSLAGSYGQYF
TRBV18,TRBJ1-2,CASSPGLGDGYTF
TRBV6-5,TRBJ2-3,CASSFSLAGGGDTQYF
TRBV30,TRBJ1-5,CAWSGQGGQPQHF
TRBV5-4,TRBJ1-1,CASSFAGYTEAFF
TRBV5-1,TRBJ1-2,CASSPGTAGYGYTF